Each of the 12 T cell receptor beta chains below was sequenced from the same sample in a study of blood T cell repertoires in COVID-19. Sequencing used immunoSEQ multiplex PCR; TCRdb keeps in-frame clones, though not all of them. The data contain approximately 170,000 clones, about nine tenths of them singletons. The sequenced sample was peripheral blood. Every receptor here comes from a man aged 60 to 75 with active or convalescent COVID-19.

This clone was picked up a small number of times. The chain employs TRBV4-1 and TRBJ1-5, with no clear D. CDR1 and CDR2 (germline): MGHRA, YSYEKL. This CDR3 has 13 amino acids. Trimming removed 4 bases from V and 1 base from J, with 5 bases in between. This CDR3 is CASSLGSNQPQHF. CDR3 nucleotides: TGCGCCAGCAGCCTCGGGAGCAATCAGCCCCAGCATTTT.

The rearrangement joins TRBV2 to TRBJ1-2; D perhaps matches TRBD1 (6 bases). Between the trimmed V and J ends, which lost 4 bases and 6 bases, there was a span of 15 bases. Germline-derived CDR1 and CDR2 are SNHLY and FYNNEI. The CDR3 has 14 amino acids. This chain's CDR3 is CASSVFRAGDGYTF. The CDR3 bases are TGTGCCAGCAGTGTTTTTAGGGCAGGGGATGGCTACACCTTC.

The V gene is TRBV3-1 (or the pseudogene TRBV3-2), the J gene TRBJ1-2, with a tentative D call TRBD1 (6 bases). The CDR3 is made up of 16 amino acids. Germline values: CDR1 LGHDT, CDR2 YNNKEL (reference sequence). The V end was cut by 2 bases, the J end by 4 bases, with 17 bases between. CDR3 region: CASSQSNGQFPYGYTF. As DNA, the CDR3 is TGTGCCAGCAGCCAATCGAACGGACAGTTTCCCTATGGCTACACCTTC.

This rearrangement joins TRBV23-1 to TRBJ1-4; TRBD1 matches 8 bases. TRBV23-1 is marked as an open reading frame, function uncertain. The CDR3 has 19 amino acids. V trimming: 2 bases; J trimming: 3 bases; junction bases outside the gene matches: 14. The CDR3, as DNA: TGCGCCAGCAGTCAAGGTCTAACCGTGACAGGGGCCCCTAATGAAAAACTGTTTTTT. Translating it yields CASSQGLTVTGAPNEKLFF.

This chain joins TRBV2 and TRBJ2-1; D gene uncertain. The CDR3 is 11 amino acids. Germline CDR1 SNHLY, CDR2 FYNNEI. Trimming took 7 bases from V and 7 from J, leaving 8 bases between them. CDR3 DNA: TGTGCCAGCACGGAGTTGAATGAGCAGTTCTTC. Its protein is CASTELNEQFF.

The chain links TRBV11-2 to TRBJ1-1, with TRBD1 matching 8 bases. CDR1 SGHAT and CDR2 FQNNGV come from the germline V gene. The CDR3 is 14 amino acids. V gave up 7 bases and J gave up 4 bases; unmatched junction bases: 8. This chain's CDR3 is CASTQDRGSTEAFF. The CDR3 nucleotides read TGTGCCAGCACCCAAGACAGGGGATCCACTGAAGCTTTCTTT.

The chain combines TRBV21-1 with TRBJ2-1; TRBD2, the D gene given by the table, was not confirmed from the DNA. TRBV21-1 is given as a pseudogene. The CDR3 totals 13 residues. The CDR3 DNA follows: TGTGCCACAATCCGGGACTATTATAATGAGCAGTTCTTC. Translation: CATIRDYYNEQFF.

The chain recombines TRBV6-5 with TRBJ1-1; 7 bases are a match to TRBD1. CDR3 length: 15 residues. Germline values: CDR1 MNHEY, CDR2 SVGAGI. The trim removed 7 bases at V and 3 bases at J, leaving 11 bases unmatched. CDR3 sequence: CASTNRGQGDTEAFF. The DNA for the CDR3 is TGTGCCAGCACCAACCGGGGGCAGGGGGACACTGAAGCTTTCTTT.

This chain links TRBV6-5 with TRBJ1-2; D unclear. The V and J ends lost 7 bases and 1 base respectively, with 10 bases between them. CDR3 length equals 13 residues. Germline-derived CDR1 and CDR2 are MNHEY and SVGAGI. The CDR3 loop reads CASTTIVNYGYTF. As DNA, the CDR3 is TGTGCCAGCACTACCATAGTTAACTATGGCTACACCTTC.

The CDR3: CASSLSVGTGYGYTF. CDR3 in DNA: TGTGCCAGCAGCTTATCGGTAGGGACAGGGTATGGCTACACCTTC. The V gene is TRBV7-9, the J gene TRBJ1-2, with 9 bases fitting TRBD1. Germline assignment: CDR1 SEHNR and CDR2 FQNEAQ (reference sequence). The CDR3 consists of 15 residues. Germline trimming cut 2 bases from V and 5 bases from J; bases unmatched to any gene: 6.

The CDR3 here is CSVDTTIAEAFF. The CDR3 coding sequence is TGCAGCGTTGACACCACTATTGCCGAAGCTTTCTTT. The chain is built from TRBV29-1 and TRBJ1-1, with D uncertain. Trimming removed 3 bases at V and 8 bases at J, with 13 bases between. Germline lookup yields CDR1 SQVTM and CDR2 ANQGSEA. The CDR3 sequence is 12 residues long.

This clone was counted between two and nine times. The chain uses TRBV5-1 and TRBJ1-3; D call uncertain. The CDR3 is 15 residues long. Germline V lookup: CDR1 SGHRS, CDR2 YFSETQ. The V end was cut by 3 bases, the J end by 0 bases, with 10 bases between. DNA for the CDR3: TGCGCCAGCAGCTCGGGAGGTAGCTCTGGAAACACCATATATTTT. This codes for CASSSGGSSGNTIYF.